This T cell receptor (beta chain) emerged from a study of blood T cell repertoires in COVID-19. Study context: Nucleic acid was either cDNA or gDNA, and it came from T cells, B-cell-depleted T cells, or PBMCs.

V lost 5 bases and J lost 1, with 14 bases in between. There are 14 residues in the CDR3. Per germline, CDR1 GTSNPN and CDR2 SVGIG (reference sequence). Original processing notes: Amplified reference gene primers provided the basis for estimating nucleated cell counts. Method: immunoSEQ multiplex PCR; TCRdb's copy keeps in-frame clones and lacks some. The DNA was the basis for D and trimming; V, J and clone size are from that table. There are 200,000 or so clones in the sample; roughly 92% occur only once, and approximately 0.77% lies in the top ten. This sequence originates from a man in his 60s with COVID-19, enrolled during active disease. The chain couples TRBV30 to TRBJ1-1; D gene uncertain. Source material: peripheral blood. CDR3 DNA: TGTGCCTGGGCAGGTTATCTGAGGAACACTGAAGCTTTCTTT. As protein: CAWAGYLRNTEAFF.